This T cell receptor (beta chain) was sequenced for a study of control samples from healthy donors and cancer patients. V was cut by 4 bases and J by 3 bases, with 13 bases left in between. The CDR3 has 14 amino acids. Germline CDR1 SGHDN, CDR2 FVKESK. Only in-frame clones appear in the TCRdb table, and some are missing; sequencing was by immunoSEQ multiplex PCR. The profile shows 150,000 to 200,000 clones, about 93% of them singletons. The material sequenced was blood. This clonotype was sampled from a man aged 18 to 30 in good health. V and J are TRBV14 and TRBJ2-7; D is perhaps TRBD1 or TRBD2 (5 bases each). This chain's CDR3 is CASSPGPWNYEQYF. The CDR3 DNA reads TGTGCCAGCAGCCCGGGACCGTGGAACTACGAGCAGTACTTC.